Below are 12 T cell receptor beta chains sequenced from a single sample in a study of TIL therapy for anti-PD-1-resistant metastatic lung cancer. Documented time point: pre-treatment sample, taken before nivolumab and TIL therapy. The immunoSEQ assay was v3. Only in-frame clones appear in the TCRdb table, and some are missing; sequencing was by immunoSEQ multiplex PCR. The sample has under 65,000 clones, roughly 77% seen once. Sequences were derived from blood, sampled at baseline. The receptors shown here come from a person between 25 and 80 years old with non-small cell lung cancer.

The table lists this clone with a count of one. The chain carries TRBV24-1 and TRBJ1-3; D remains unclear. V was cut by 3 bases and J by 0 bases, with 8 bases left in between. The CDR3 has 15 residues. Germline CDR1 KGHDR, CDR2 SFDVKD. The DNA for the CDR3 is TGTGCCACCAGTGATAGTAGCGGCTCTGGAAACACCATATATTTT. Amino acids: CATSDSSGSGNTIYF.

The V and J genes are TRBV7-8 and TRBJ2-5; 13 positions match TRBD2. CDR3 length: 16 amino acids. V dropped 5 bases and J dropped 1; count of bases not matched to a gene: 4. Per germline, CDR1 SGHVS and CDR2 FQNEAQ. CDR3 in DNA: TGTGCCAGCAGCCCAGGGACTAGCGGGATCCAAGAGACCCAGTACTTC. Amino acid sequence: CASSPGTSGIQETQYF.

The chain recombines TRBV7-2 with TRBJ2-2; a possible D gene is TRBD2 (5 bases). V was pared by 5 bases and J by 13 bases, with 23 bases between. The length of the CDR3 is 15 residues. Germline V gives CDR1 SGHTA, CDR2 FQGNSA. The CDR3 protein is CASSPLALASGGLFF. The CDR3 bases are TGTGCCAGCAGCCCCTTGGCCCTGGCCTCCGGAGGGCTGTTTTTT. The whole variable domain, remainder taken from reference TRBV7-2 and TRBJ2-2, is GAGVSQSPSNKVTEKGKDVELRCDPISGHTALYWYRQSLGQGLEFLIYFQGNSAPDKSGLPSDRFSAERTGGSVSTLTIQRTQQEDSAVYLCASSPLALASGGLFFGEGSRLTVL.

The chain carries TRBV15 and TRBJ2-5, with 9 bases that match TRBD1. Germline V gives CDR1 LNHNV, CDR2 YYDKDF (reference sequence). CDR3 length: 17 amino acids. Trimming removed 3 bases from V and 3 bases from J; junction bases left unmatched: 11. The CDR3 protein is CATSRRKTGTGKETQYF. The CDR3 DNA is TGTGCCACCAGCAGGAGGAAAACCGGGACAGGGAAAGAGACCCAGTACTTC.

This chain joins TRBV6-4 and TRBJ1-3; D unresolved. Germline V CDR1 and CDR2: MRHNA, SNTAGT. The CDR3 spans 12 residues. V was shortened by 3 bases and J by 8 bases, with 8 bases between the two germline ends. CDR3 coding DNA: TGTGCCAGCAGTGAACCTGGGGACACCATATATTTT. This sequence encodes CASSEPGDTIYF.

V and J are TRBV10-3 and TRBJ2-7, with TRBD1 matching over 7 bases. The CDR3 is 14 residues long. CDR1 is ENHRY and CDR2 is SYGVKD in the germline V gene. V was clipped by 7 bases and J by 0 bases; unmatched bases: 6. This CDR3 is CAIKETGSSYEQYF. In nucleotides, the CDR3 is TGTGCCATCAAAGAGACAGGGAGCTCCTACGAGCAGTACTTC.

The genes are TRBV5-5 and TRBJ1-2; D may be TRBD1 (5 bases). The CDR3 consists of 15 residues. With 0 bases removed from V and 8 bases from J, the gap between germline ends came to 17 bases. Germline values: CDR1 SGHKS, CDR2 YYEKEE (reference sequence). This chain's CDR3 is CASSLEGRAAKGYTF. CDR3 DNA sequence: TGTGCCAGCAGCTTGGAAGGCAGGGCGGCAAAGGGCTACACCTTC.

The rearrangement links TRBV7-3 to TRBJ1-1; D is undetermined. The germline CDR1 and CDR2 sequences are SGHTA and FQGTGA. Trimming stripped 6 bases from V and 1 base from J, with 9 bases between. The CDR3 is 13 amino acids. The CDR3 loop reads CASSRATNTEAFF. The CDR3 DNA follows: TGTGCCAGCAGTCGGGCAACGAACACTGAAGCTTTCTTT.

The chain carries TRBV5-1 and TRBJ2-1; D gene ambiguous. V lost 4 bases, J lost 5 bases, and 16 bases lay in between. Per germline, CDR1 SGHRS and CDR2 YFSETQ. The CDR3 is made up of 15 amino acids. The CDR3 DNA is TGCGCCAGCAGCGACCTCGGAGTCAACAACAATGAGCAGTTCTTC. Its protein is CASSDLGVNNNEQFF.

This clone is categorized as medium-sized (0.01 to 0.1%). The rearrangement uses TRBV4-3 and TRBJ1-4; the match to TRBD1 covers 7 bases. V shed 0 bases, J shed 4 bases, and the junction held 5 bases outside the gene matches. Germline-derived CDR1 and CDR2 are LGHNA and YSLEER. This CDR3 contains 16 residues. CDR3 nucleotides: TGCGCCAGCAGCCAAGACGGGACAGCCTTTAATGAAAAACTGTTTTTT. This gives the protein CASSQDGTAFNEKLFF.

This rearrangement joins TRBV28 to TRBJ2-3; 12 nucleotides match TRBD2. The length of the CDR3 is 14 residues. The junction had 9 bases not matched to a gene; V was cut back by 10 bases and J by 7 bases. Germline lookup yields CDR1 MDHEN and CDR2 SYDVKM. The CDR3 coding sequence is TGTGCCACCCAGCTAGCGGGGGGGCCTCATACGCAGTATTTT. As protein: CATQLAGGPHTQYF.

V usage is TRBV28 and J usage is TRBJ1-6, with a weak D call TRBD1 (5 bases). The CDR3 is 18 amino acids. Between the trimmed V and J ends, which lost 8 bases and 0 bases, there was a span of 20 bases. Germline V CDR1 and CDR2: MDHEN, SYDVKM. The CDR3 DNA is TGTGCCAGCTCCGAGGCGGGGAGGGGAAGCTCCTATAATTCACCCCTCCACTTT. Its translation is CASSEAGRGSSYNSPLHF.